This TCR beta chain is drawn from a study of shared clonotypes between healthy human individuals. Donors included only healthy HIV-negative adults lacking recent acute infections or vaccinations. CDR3 size: 14 residues. From germline, CDR1 is KGHSH and CDR2 LQKENI. V was clipped by 4 bases and J by 5 bases; unmatched bases: 5. Using immunoSEQ multiplex PCR, the repertoire was profiled, and TCRdb retains in-frame clones only, with some absent. The table records roughly 1,500,000 clones, approximately 98.5% of them present only once. This rearrangement joins TRBV18 to TRBJ2-7; 10 bases line up with TRBD1. The source of this sequence is a man aged 30 to 39 in good health. The sequencing input was naive CD4+ T cells sorted from blood. Subset denoted: CD45RA+ positively selected. CDR3 in DNA: TGTGCCAGCTCACGACAGGGGGCCGCGCACGAGCAGTACTTC. It specifies CASSRQGAAHEQYF.